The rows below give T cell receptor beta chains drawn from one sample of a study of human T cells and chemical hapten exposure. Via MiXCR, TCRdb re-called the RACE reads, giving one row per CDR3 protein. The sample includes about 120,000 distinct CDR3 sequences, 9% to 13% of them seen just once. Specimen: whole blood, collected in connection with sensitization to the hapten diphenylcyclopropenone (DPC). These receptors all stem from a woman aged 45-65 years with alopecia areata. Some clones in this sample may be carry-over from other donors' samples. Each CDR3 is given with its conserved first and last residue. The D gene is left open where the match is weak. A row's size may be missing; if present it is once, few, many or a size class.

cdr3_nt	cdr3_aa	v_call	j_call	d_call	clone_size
TGCGCCAGCAGCCCTCCTTACGGGACAGGGCTATCCTACGAGCAGTACTTC	CASSPPYGTGLSYEQYF	TRBV4-1	TRBJ2-7	TRBD1	few
TGTGCCAGCAGCCAAGGTACAGCTAACTATGGCTACACCTTC	CASSQGTANYGYTF	TRBV3-1	TRBJ1-2	-	many
TGTGCCAGCAGTGCAGGGACAGTCAATCAGCCCCAGCATTTT	CASSAGTVNQPQHF	TRBV2	TRBJ1-5	TRBD1	-
TGTGCCAGCAGCCCTACGGGTCTCTCGACCGGGGAGCTGTTTTTT	CASSPTGLSTGELFF	TRBV7-7	TRBJ2-2	-	many
TGTGCCATCAGTGTGGGGGGTAGTGAAACTGAAGCTTTCTTT	CAISVGGSETEAFF	TRBV10-3	TRBJ1-1	-	many
TGTGCCAGCAGCCAGTGGCGGGCCCGGGGTGAGCAGTTCTTC	CASSQWRARGEQFF	TRBV7-8	TRBJ2-1	-	many
TGTGCCAGCAGCTCAACGCTAATCAGGGGCGATGAGCAGTTCTTC	CASSSTLIRGDEQFF	TRBV7-2	TRBJ2-1	-	many
TGTGCCACCAGTGACTCGACTAGCGGATTGAATGAGCAGTTCTTC	CATSDSTSGLNEQFF	TRBV24-1	TRBJ2-1	TRBD2	many
TGCAGTGCCCATTATAATGAGCAGTTCTTC	CSAHYNEQFF	TRBV20-1	TRBJ2-1	-	many
TGTGCCAGCAGTTACTCTGACAGGGGGACCGGGGAGCTGTTTTTT	CASSYSDRGTGELFF	TRBV6-6	TRBJ2-2	TRBD1	-
TGCGCCAGCAGCCAAGAAGGGGCAGCTGGACCCCTCCACTTT	CASSQEGAAGPLHF	TRBV4-3	TRBJ1-6	-	-
TGTGCCAGCAGCCAGCAGGGTTTTTCTGGAAACACCATATATTTT	CASSQQGFSGNTIYF	TRBV3-1	TRBJ1-3	-	many
TGTGCCAGCAGTTCTGGGACTGAAAAACTGTTTTTT	CASSSGTEKLFF	TRBV28	TRBJ1-4	-	-
TGTGCCAGCAGTTTTTCCGGAGGGAACACTGAAGCTTTCTTT	CASSFSGGNTEAFF	TRBV27	TRBJ1-1	-	few
TGTGCCAGCAGTGACAGTCCTAGGACAGCTTCTCCTGAAGCTTTCTTT	CASSDSPRTASPEAFF	TRBV6-1	TRBJ1-1	-	-
TGTGCCAGCAGGAGAACCAGACAGGGGGCGCTTCGCACTGAAGCTTTCTTT	CASRRTRQGALRTEAFF	TRBV6-5	TRBJ1-1	TRBD1	many
TGTGCCAGCACCCCGGAGGGGTCTGAAGCTTTCTTT	CASTPEGSEAFF	TRBV2	TRBJ1-1	-	few
TGTGCCAGCAGCCAGGGGGGGAGAACCTACGAGCAGTACTTC	CASSQGGRTYEQYF	TRBV28	TRBJ2-7	-	-
TGTGCCAGCAGTTATCCCGACGAGCAGTACTTC	CASSYPDEQYF	TRBV6-2/TRBV6-3	TRBJ2-7	-	few
TGTGCCAGCAGCTTAACTTCAGGGATGGGGGCTAGCACAGATACGCAGTATTTT	CASSLTSGMGASTDTQYF	TRBV7-2	TRBJ2-3	-	many
TGTGCCAGCGGCAACGGGCCCCAGCATTTT	CASGNGPQHF	TRBV6-2/TRBV6-3	TRBJ1-5	-	-
TGTGCCAGCAGCTTACGCGGGACAGAGGGAAACACCATATATTTT	CASSLRGTEGNTIYF	TRBV7-9	TRBJ1-3	TRBD1	many
TGCAGTGCTAGAGATGATGGGCCTGAGCAGTTCTTC	CSARDDGPEQFF	TRBV20-1	TRBJ2-1	-	few
TGTGCCAGCAGCTTAGCGGGACTACAAATTTATGGGTCCACCGGGGAGCTGTTTTTT	CASSLAGLQIYGSTGELFF	TRBV7-2	TRBJ2-2	TRBD2	many
TGTGCCAGCAGCTTAGCCCACAGGGGAAGAGGCACTGAAGCTTTCTTT	CASSLAHRGRGTEAFF	TRBV7-8	TRBJ1-1	TRBD1	-
TGTGCCAGCAGCTTTTTTCCGGACACCACTAACTATGGCTACACCTTC	CASSFFPDTTNYGYTF	TRBV5-8	TRBJ1-2	-	many
TGCAGTGCTAGAGCGGGAGACAATCAGCCCCAGCATTTT	CSARAGDNQPQHF	TRBV20-1	TRBJ1-5	-	many
TGCAGCGTTGTTACCGGGACAGCCGATCAGCCCCAGCATTTT	CSVVTGTADQPQHF	TRBV29-1	TRBJ1-5	TRBD1	few
TGTGCCAGCAGCCAGACATCGGAGGGGGAGACCCAGTACTTC	CASSQTSEGETQYF	TRBV3-1	TRBJ2-5	-	-
TGCGCCAGCAGCGAGAACACCGGGGAGCTGTTTTTT	CASSENTGELFF	TRBV5-1	TRBJ2-2	-	many
TGTGCCAGCAGCTTAGGACAGATAAACACTGAAGCTTTCTTT	CASSLGQINTEAFF	TRBV7-2	TRBJ1-1	-	many
TGCAGTGCGCAATTAACAGGGGCTCGGGGCAATCAGCCCCAGCATTTT	CSAQLTGARGNQPQHF	TRBV20-1	TRBJ1-5	TRBD1	many
TGTGCCAGCAGTCCCGCTATTAGCACAGATACGCAGTATTTT	CASSPAISTDTQYF	TRBV28	TRBJ2-3	-	-
TGTGCCAGCAGTCCTCTTGGGCCCCCTAATGAAAAACTGTTTTTT	CASSPLGPPNEKLFF	TRBV12-3/TRBV12-4	TRBJ1-4	-	few
TGTGCCAGCAGCGCCCGGCCTAGCGCCTACTACAATGAGCAGTTCTTC	CASSARPSAYYNEQFF	TRBV11-2	TRBJ2-1	-	few
TGCGCCAGCAGCTTGGTAGGCGATAGCAATCAGCCCCAGCATTTT	CASSLVGDSNQPQHF	TRBV5-1	TRBJ1-5	-	many
TGTGCCAGCAGCTTTGCCGGGACAGTTAACACAGATACGCAGTATTTT	CASSFAGTVNTDTQYF	TRBV7-3	TRBJ2-3	TRBD1	few
TGTGCCAGCATTCTTGAAAAACTGTTTTTT	CASILEKLFF	TRBV11-2	TRBJ1-4	-	few
TGTGCCAGCCAAGGCTCTAGTGGGGTTGAGCAGTTCTTC	CASQGSSGVEQFF	TRBV2	TRBJ2-1	-	many
TGTGCCAGCAGCCACCCCGGGACAGGCACAGATACGCAGTATTTT	CASSHPGTGTDTQYF	TRBV3-1	TRBJ2-3	TRBD1	-
TGTGCCAGCAGCCCCCCGACAGGGGGCAGCACTGAAGCTTTCTTT	CASSPPTGGSTEAFF	TRBV7-2	TRBJ1-1	TRBD1	few
TGCAGTGCTAGGGTACTAGCGGTAAATGAGCAGTTCTTC	CSARVLAVNEQFF	TRBV20-1	TRBJ2-1	TRBD2	many
TGTGCCAGCAGTGTAGTTGGCAGGTCGAGCAATCAGCCCCAGCATTTT	CASSVVGRSSNQPQHF	TRBV2	TRBJ1-5	-	few
TGTGCCAGCAGCCCGTTGATGGGCCTCTCCAGTTCACCCCTCCACTTT	CASSPLMGLSSSPLHF	TRBV11-2	TRBJ1-6	-	few
TGTGCCAGCAGTCTTACGGGGGCGAGGAGCGCACAAGAGACCCAGTACTTC	CASSLTGARSAQETQYF	TRBV7-2	TRBJ2-5	-	many
TGTGCCAGCAGTACCGGGACCAGTAGAACCGGGGAGCTGTTTTTT	CASSTGTSRTGELFF	TRBV25-1	TRBJ2-2	-	-
TGCAGCGTTGGGCTAGCGGGAAAGGCCTACGAGCAGTACTTC	CSVGLAGKAYEQYF	TRBV29-1	TRBJ2-7	TRBD2	-
TGTGTCAGCAGCCCAAGGACTCAGGGGAGGTACGAGCAGTACTTC	CVSSPRTQGRYEQYF	TRBV7-9	TRBJ2-7	-	few
TGTGCCAGTAGCGCACCGGGCCTAACCGGGGAGCTGTTTTTT	CASSAPGLTGELFF	TRBV19	TRBJ2-2	-	many
TGCGCCAGCAGCTTGGATGAACAGACCATATATTTT	CASSLDEQTIYF	TRBV5-1	TRBJ1-3	-	-
TGTGCCAGCTCACCACCCCGGGACGCGGGCATGAACACTGAAGCTTTCTTT	CASSPPRDAGMNTEAFF	TRBV18	TRBJ1-1	-	-
TGTGCCAGCAGGCCGAGCGGGAGGGCGACAGATACGCAGTATTTT	CASRPSGRATDTQYF	TRBV6-5	TRBJ2-3	TRBD2	few
TGTGCCAGCAGCCTTCGACTGGGCGGGCTTGGATCACCCCTCCACTTT	CASSLRLGGLGSPLHF	TRBV7-2	TRBJ1-6	-	many